The rows below give T cell receptor beta chains drawn from one sample of a study of blood T cell repertoires in COVID-19. Assay used: immunoSEQ multiplex PCR; TCRdb lists only in-frame clones, some missing. The sample yields roughly 180,000 clones, about four fifths seen once. Sequences were obtained from peripheral blood. These receptor sequences come from a woman in her fifties or sixties with COVID-19, enrolled during active disease. Both conserved end residues are part of each CDR3. Fields, in order: V gene, J gene, CDR3 protein.

V gene: TRBV27
J gene: TRBJ2-7
CDR3 protein: CATGPGDSYEQYF

V gene: TRBV15
J gene: TRBJ1-1
CDR3 protein: CATSLIGGATEAFF

V gene: TRBV27
J gene: TRBJ2-5
CDR3 protein: CASTGTSGAQETQYF

V gene: TRBV7-9
J gene: TRBJ2-5
CDR3 protein: CASSFSRQGQETQYF

V gene: TRBV19
J gene: TRBJ1-1
CDR3 protein: CASSMRSTGRITEAFF

V gene: TRBV18
J gene: TRBJ2-7
CDR3 protein: CASSPQTGHEQYF

V gene: TRBV28
J gene: TRBJ1-1
CDR3 protein: CASRKTDRVWDTEAFF

V gene: TRBV18
J gene: TRBJ2-1
CDR3 protein: CASSPPSQVSYNEQFF

V gene: TRBV10-3
J gene: TRBJ1-4
CDR3 protein: CAISGGGEREKLFF

V gene: TRBV28
J gene: TRBJ2-2
CDR3 protein: CASRITGQKRIGELFF

V gene: TRBV2
J gene: TRBJ2-1
CDR3 protein: CASRVRLAEDNEQFF

V gene: TRBV2
J gene: TRBJ1-2
CDR3 protein: CASSEVQGAFGYTF

V gene: TRBV29-1
J gene: TRBJ2-3
CDR3 protein: CSVLGGSLTDTQYF

V gene: TRBV6-5
J gene: TRBJ2-2
CDR3 protein: CASSYLVRLPGELFF

V gene: TRBV7-9
J gene: TRBJ2-5
CDR3 protein: CASSFPGVFGETQYF

V gene: TRBV7-9
J gene: TRBJ2-5
CDR3 protein: CASSFPVGGRGYQETQYF

V gene: TRBV10-2
J gene: TRBJ1-2
CDR3 protein: CASSLGGEVTNYGYTF

V gene: TRBV3-1/TRBV3-2
J gene: TRBJ1-1
CDR3 protein: CASITTGSGEAFF

V gene: TRBV29-1
J gene: TRBJ1-2
CDR3 protein: CSVVTGGYTF

V gene: TRBV6-4
J gene: TRBJ1-2
CDR3 protein: CASSEFGGQGYTF

V gene: TRBV5-1
J gene: TRBJ2-3
CDR3 protein: CASSALRDTDTQYF

V gene: TRBV5-1
J gene: TRBJ1-2
CDR3 protein: CASSLTGDYGYTF

V gene: TRBV2
J gene: TRBJ2-5
CDR3 protein: CASRGDRGPGTQYF

V gene: TRBV11-2
J gene: TRBJ2-2
CDR3 protein: CASSLGTGGIGELFF

V gene: TRBV5-6
J gene: TRBJ2-2
CDR3 protein: CASSSAQGLGTRKIGELFF

V gene: TRBV2
J gene: TRBJ1-6
CDR3 protein: CASSEVPGDNSPLHF

V gene: TRBV14
J gene: TRBJ1-1
CDR3 protein: CASSQPRGGTEAFF

V gene: TRBV29-1
J gene: TRBJ2-5
CDR3 protein: CSVERQGVETQYF

V gene: TRBV6-5
J gene: TRBJ1-1
CDR3 protein: CASSQEWNTEAFF

V gene: TRBV6-4
J gene: TRBJ2-3
CDR3 protein: CASSSRTGSTDTQYF

V gene: TRBV9
J gene: TRBJ1-4
CDR3 protein: CASSKLPGAGGSEKLFF

V gene: TRBV20-1
J gene: TRBJ1-5
CDR3 protein: CSASVGGNQPQHF

V gene: TRBV30
J gene: TRBJ2-2
CDR3 protein: CAWSVLAGDTGELFF

V gene: TRBV3-1/TRBV3-2
J gene: TRBJ2-3
CDR3 protein: CASSQGPGDTQYF

V gene: TRBV19
J gene: TRBJ2-1
CDR3 protein: CASSTSLPGHEQFF

V gene: TRBV28
J gene: TRBJ1-1
CDR3 protein: CASSLPVTEAFF

V gene: TRBV2
J gene: TRBJ2-5
CDR3 protein: CASSRQRGDIETQYF

V gene: TRBV9
J gene: TRBJ2-5
CDR3 protein: CASSAGQETQYF

V gene: TRBV24-1
J gene: TRBJ2-3
CDR3 protein: CATSLAGEADTQYF

V gene: TRBV5-1
J gene: TRBJ2-3
CDR3 protein: CASSLGGQGVADTQYF